These T cell receptor beta chains were read from a single sample in a study of T cell clones after liver transplantation. Some clones are missing from TCRdb's copy, which holds only in-frame ones; the method was immunoSEQ multiplex PCR. Of around 6,000 clones in the sample, approximately 84% were seen once. Sequenced here: CD8+ T cells from blood, sampled before liver transplant. Every receptor here comes from a human donor who received a liver transplant. CDR3s include the opening cysteine and the closing phenylalanine or tryptophan. A D gene is named only where the DNA matches it firmly. Expanded clones get a size class; other rows say once, few or many, or leave the size out.

cdr3_nt	cdr3_aa	d_call	j_call	v_call	clone_size
TGCGCCAGCAGCTCCCTTCAGGGAGCGGAGACCCAGTACTTC	CASSSLQGAETQYF	-	TRBJ2-5	TRBV5-1	-
TGTGCCAGCAGTTTTGTGTCAGGGGGCTATGGCTACACCTTC	CASSFVSGGYGYTF	TRBD1	TRBJ1-2	TRBV28	-
TGTGCCAGCAGCGTTGGCTACTACAATGAGCAGTTCTTC	CASSVGYYNEQFF	-	TRBJ2-1	TRBV9	-
TGCGCCAGCAGCCCTTTTCGAGCGGGGCGTGGGATGAACACTGAAGCTTTCTTT	CASSPFRAGRGMNTEAFF	-	TRBJ1-1	TRBV4-1	once
TGCGCCAGCAGCCAGCGACTGGACACCTACGAGCAGTACTTC	CASSQRLDTYEQYF	-	TRBJ2-7	TRBV4-3	medium-sized
TGTGCCTGGAGGATTGGTCACGGCTACACCGGGGAGCTGTTTTTT	CAWRIGHGYTGELFF	-	TRBJ2-2	TRBV30	-
TGTGCCAGCAGTGATGCGACAGTTAACTACGAGCAGTACTTC	CASSDATVNYEQYF	-	TRBJ2-7	TRBV2	once
TGTGCCAGCAGCTTAACAGGCCCCTATAATTCACCCCTCCACTTT	CASSLTGPYNSPLHF	-	TRBJ1-6	TRBV5-6	-
TGCGCCAGCAGCTTGAGTGGGACTAGCGTTCGAAGGGGCTCCTACAATGAGCAGTTCTTC	CASSLSGTSVRRGSYNEQFF	TRBD2	TRBJ2-1	TRBV5-1	-
TGTGCCAGCAGCTTAGACAGATCCTACGAGCAGTACTTC	CASSLDRSYEQYF	-	TRBJ2-7	TRBV7-3	few
TGTGCCAGCAGTCTAGGGGGGCACAACACCGGGGAGCTGTTTTTT	CASSLGGHNTGELFF	-	TRBJ2-2	TRBV27	once
TGTGCCAGCAGCGTAGGACCGCTAACCCTCGAGCAGTTCTTC	CASSVGPLTLEQFF	-	TRBJ2-1	TRBV9	-
TGTGCCAGCAGCGTAGAGGGGGGCACTGAAGCTTTCTTT	CASSVEGGTEAFF	-	TRBJ1-1	TRBV9	-
TGCGCCAGCAGCCAAGAAAGAAGCGGGGGGAATACCGGGGAGCTGTTTTTT	CASSQERSGGNTGELFF	TRBD2	TRBJ2-2	TRBV4-3	-
TGTGCCAGCATACCTAGCGCCCACAATGAGCAGTTCTTC	CASIPSAHNEQFF	-	TRBJ2-1	TRBV2	-
TGTGCCAGCAGTTACGAAGCGGGAGAGAGTGAGCAGTTCTTC	CASSYEAGESEQFF	TRBD2	TRBJ2-1	TRBV6-6	once
TGTGCCAGCAGCTTGGAGGGGTCGGAGAATGAGCAGTTCTTC	CASSLEGSENEQFF	-	TRBJ2-1	TRBV5-4	-
TGTGCCAGCAGCCCGGGGTCCGGGGGAGGGGAAAAACTGTTTTTT	CASSPGSGGGEKLFF	-	TRBJ1-4	TRBV7-2	once
TGTGCCAGCAGCAGACGGACCGAGACTTGGTACTCTGGAAACACCATATATTTT	CASSRRTETWYSGNTIYF	-	TRBJ1-3	TRBV21-1	once
TGTGCCAGCAGTGAAGTAGCGGGGGAACAAGAGACCCAGTACTTC	CASSEVAGEQETQYF	TRBD2	TRBJ2-5	TRBV6-1	once
TGTGCCAGCAGCCTCAACGCTGCCAACTATGGCTACACCTTC	CASSLNAANYGYTF	-	TRBJ1-2	TRBV7-3	-
TGTGCCAGCAGTTACTCGCAGGGGGGATGGACCGGGGAGCTGTTTTTT	CASSYSQGGWTGELFF	-	TRBJ2-2	TRBV6-5	few
TGTGCCAGCAGTGTAGCCGGACAGGGGGCCAAAGCTTTCTTT	CASSVAGQGAKAFF	TRBD1	TRBJ1-1	TRBV6-1	-
TGTGCCAGCAGCCCCGGGACAGGGGACGAGCAGTACTTC	CASSPGTGDEQYF	TRBD1	TRBJ2-7	TRBV7-9	-
TGTGCCAGCAGCTCCTGGCGGGATAATGAGCAGTTCTTC	CASSSWRDNEQFF	-	TRBJ2-1	TRBV7-2	-
TGTGCCAGCAGCTTGGGAGGGGGTTACAGCTCCTACGAGCAGTACTTC	CASSLGGGYSSYEQYF	-	TRBJ2-7	TRBV5-6	-
TGTGCCAGCAGTTACGGGCCAGATACGCAGTATTTT	CASSYGPDTQYF	-	TRBJ2-3	TRBV6-5	-
TGTGCCAGCAGCCGAGGGACAGGGGGCAATGAGCAGTTCTTC	CASSRGTGGNEQFF	TRBD1	TRBJ2-1	TRBV27	-
TGCGCCAGCAGCCACCCGGACGGGGGGCGCACTGAAGCTTTCTTT	CASSHPDGGRTEAFF	-	TRBJ1-1	TRBV4-3	-
TGTGCCAGCAGTTCCCCATTTGAAGTAGGATCAGATACGCAGTATTTT	CASSSPFEVGSDTQYF	-	TRBJ2-3	TRBV6-5	-
TGTGCCAGCAGTTCTCTAGCGGGAGGGCCGTACGAGCAGTACTTC	CASSSLAGGPYEQYF	TRBD2	TRBJ2-7	TRBV27	-
TGCGCCAGCAGTCAATGTACCCAGGAGAACTATGGCTACACCTTC	CASSQCTQENYGYTF	-	TRBJ1-2	TRBV23-1	-
TGTGCCAGCAGCCCAAGGACGGACCCCTACGAGCAGTACTTC	CASSPRTDPYEQYF	-	TRBJ2-7	TRBV7-9	-
TGTGCCAGCAGCTGGCCGGGACAGGGACAAATATGGGAGAGGGCTACGCAGTATTTT	CASSWPGQGQIWERATQYF	TRBD1	TRBJ2-3	TRBV5-5	-
TGTGCCAGCGAACCCGGGCAGGGGGGGTCCTACAATGAGCAGTTCTTC	CASEPGQGGSYNEQFF	-	TRBJ2-1	TRBV13	-
TGCAGCGCTCACCCCGGGGGTCGGGGCGAGCAGTACTTC	CSAHPGGRGEQYF	-	TRBJ2-7	TRBV29-1	-
TGTGCCAGCAGTAAGGGACAGGGGCCTTCTGGGGACAACGAGCAGTTCTTC	CASSKGQGPSGDNEQFF	TRBD1	TRBJ2-1	TRBV28	-
TGTGCCAGCAGCTTATTTGAATCTAGCGGGAGGGGCAATGAGCAGTTCTTC	CASSLFESSGRGNEQFF	TRBD2	TRBJ2-1	TRBV7-9	once
TGTGCCAGCAAATCAGCAGCAACTAATGAAAAACTGTTTTTT	CASKSAATNEKLFF	-	TRBJ1-4	TRBV27	-
TGTGCCAACAGCTTGGGACTCAATGAGCAGTTCTTC	CANSLGLNEQFF	-	TRBJ2-1	TRBV5-4	-
TGTGCCAGCATTCCGAGGCATCAAGAGACCCAGTACTTC	CASIPRHQETQYF	-	TRBJ2-5	TRBV6-5	-
TGTGCCAGCAGCCACGGTGTCTTCATGAACACTGAAGCTTTCTTT	CASSHGVFMNTEAFF	-	TRBJ1-1	TRBV6-5	-
TGTGCCAGCAGACCTAGCTCCCTGGATGAGCAGTTCTTC	CASRPSSLDEQFF	-	TRBJ2-1	TRBV27	-
TGTGCCAGCAGCTCTCGGGACTCCCCCAATGAAAAACTGTTTTTT	CASSSRDSPNEKLFF	-	TRBJ1-4	TRBV7-9	-
TGCGCCAGCAGCCAAGATAGGGGGAGCTCCTACGAGCAGTACTTC	CASSQDRGSSYEQYF	-	TRBJ2-7	TRBV5-3	-